The 5 T cell receptor beta chains in this list originate from one sample, sequenced in a study of tumor-infiltrating lymphocytes in localized non-small cell lung cancer. Measured with immunoSEQ multiplex PCR; TCRdb has only the in-frame clones, and not every one. This sample has about 29,000 clones, with 80% to 90% found just once. Sequenced sample: lung tumor tissue. These TCRs come from a human donor with non-small cell lung cancer.

The chain joins TRBV7-2 to TRBJ1-6; D call uncertain. Trimming cost V 1 base and J 6 bases, with 13 bases left between them. The germline CDR1 and CDR2 sequences are SGHTA and FQGNSA. The CDR3 extends over 16 amino acids. The CDR3, as DNA: TGTGCCAGCAGCTTAGTTATGACGGAAGTTAATTCACCCCTCCACTTT. Translated: CASSLVMTEVNSPLHF.

The DNA of the CDR3 is TGCAGCGTTGAAGGACCCACCGGGTCCAAAAACATTCAGTACTTC. The encoded protein is CSVEGPTGSKNIQYF. This chain connects TRBV29-1 to TRBJ2-4; D gene ambiguous. The CDR3 loop spans 15 amino acids. Deletions cut 1 base from V and 2 bases from J, with 12 bases between. Per germline, CDR1 SQVTM and CDR2 ANQGSEA.

The chain carries TRBV6-4 and TRBJ1-5; D perhaps matches TRBD1 (5 bases). CDR3 size: 13 residues. The V end lost 4 bases, the J end lost 1 base, and 5 bases lay between the germline ends. Germline V gene lookup returns CDR1 MRHNA and CDR2 SNTAGT. The CDR3 protein is CASSGDSNQPQHF. CDR3 sequence (DNA): TGTGCCAGCAGTGGGGACAGCAATCAGCCCCAGCATTTT.

The CDR3 DNA reads as TGTGCCAGCAGCTTGCCGGGACAGGGGGCTTACGAGCAGTACTTC. It specifies CASSLPGQGAYEQYF. The chain recombines TRBV5-6 with TRBJ2-7; TRBD1 matches at 12 bases. V shed 1 base, J shed 4 bases, and the junction held 3 bases outside the gene matches. Germline values: CDR1 SGHDT, CDR2 YYEEEE. The CDR3 runs to 15 residues.

The CDR3 DNA follows: TGTGCCAGCAGCCCCCGAGACGACATCTCCTACGAGCAGTACTTC. It encodes CASSPRDDISYEQYF. The rearrangement links TRBV9 to TRBJ2-7, with no clear D. Germline loops: CDR1 SGDLS, CDR2 YYNGEE. Trimming pared 4 bases from V and 0 bases from J, leaving 14 bases between. CDR3 length equals 15 residues.